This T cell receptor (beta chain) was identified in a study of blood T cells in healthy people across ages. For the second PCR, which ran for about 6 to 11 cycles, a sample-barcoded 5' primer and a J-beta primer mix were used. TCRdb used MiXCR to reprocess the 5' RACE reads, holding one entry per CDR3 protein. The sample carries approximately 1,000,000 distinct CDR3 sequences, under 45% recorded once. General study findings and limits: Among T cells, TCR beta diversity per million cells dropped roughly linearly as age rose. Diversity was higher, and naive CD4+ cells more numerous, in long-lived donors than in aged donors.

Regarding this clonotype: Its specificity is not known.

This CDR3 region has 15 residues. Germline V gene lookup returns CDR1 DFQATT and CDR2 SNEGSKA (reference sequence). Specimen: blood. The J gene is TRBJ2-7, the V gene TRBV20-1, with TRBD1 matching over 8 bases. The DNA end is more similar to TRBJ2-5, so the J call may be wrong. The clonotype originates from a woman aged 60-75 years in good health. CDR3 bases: TGCAGTGCTAGTCGGGATGGACAGGGTTCCGAGACCCAGTACTTC. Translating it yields CSASRDGQGSETQYF.